Detailed here is one TCR beta chain. This record belongs to a study of blood T cell repertoires in COVID-19. Study information: Researchers got acute and convalescent COVID-19 samples from the United States, Italy and Spain. T cells, B-cell-depleted T cells, or PBMCs supplied cDNA or gDNA.

Germline V gives CDR1 LNHDA, CDR2 SQIVND (reference sequence). The germline V and J ends were trimmed by 11 bases and 0 bases, with 14 bases remaining between them. This CDR3 has 15 residues. Original data processing: Quantification of nucleated cells was approximated via reference gene primer amplification. Clones were read by immunoSEQ multiplex PCR, and TCRdb kept only the in-frame ones, dropping some. V and J calls and clone size are given by that table; D and trimming were obtained from the DNA. Of around 78,000 clones in the sample, around 86% were seen once. This clonotype was obtained from a man in his 70s with active or convalescent COVID-19. This chain joins TRBV19 and TRBJ2-6; weak D call: TRBD2 (7 bases). The sequenced sample was peripheral blood. This chain's CDR3 is CAGSGGRSGANVLTF. CDR3 in DNA: TGTGCCGGGTCCGGGGGGCGCTCTGGGGCCAACGTCCTGACTTTC.